This section outlines one T cell receptor (beta chain) sequence together with its context. The CDR3 covers 13 residues. V was cut by 0 bases and J by 12 bases, with 9 bases left in between. Germline V gene sequence: CDR1 LNHNV, CDR2 YYDKDF (reference sequence). TCRdb re-derived calls from the RT-PCR reads in MiXCR, one entry per CDR3 protein. The sample includes around 710,000 distinct CDR3 sequences, 14% seen only once; the top ten take 6% to 7%. The data derive from a study of response to subunit inactivated influenza vaccine. The chain carries TRBV15 and TRBJ1-6, with a possible D match to TRBD1 (5 bases). The receptor was derived from a man in his forties or fifties who received an inactivated influenza vaccine. The sequenced sample was PBMCs from blood, obtained around 14 days before vaccination. For the CDR3, the DNA is TGTGCCACCAGCAGAGATCTTAGGGGACCCCTCCACTTT. Amino acid sequence: CATSRDLRGPLHF.